This T cell receptor beta chain was found in a study of T cells after yellow fever vaccination. In the study overall: SMART-Seq v4 Ultra Low Input served to prepare low-cell-number fractions.

Whole-study results and caveats: Abundant clonotypes from the bulk population could contaminate FACS-sorted repertoires. A large majority of primary-vaccination clones showed up again after the booster (just under 97% CD4, 88% CD8).

This clonotype appeared a few times. Antigen unknown. Germline V gene lookup returns CDR1 LNHNV and CDR2 YYDKDF (reference sequence). The CDR3 has 16 amino acids. The J segment lost 5 bases and the V segment lost 3 bases, leaving 9 bases of the junction unmatched. TCRdb itself ran the 5' RACE reads through MiXCR, one entry per CDR3 protein. Of around 310,000 distinct CDR3 sequences detected, 8.5% to 10% appear once; the ten largest clones hold roughly 18%. This TCR came from a man aged 18-30 years who received the YFV17D yellow fever vaccine. The chain carries TRBV15 and TRBJ1-4; the match to TRBD1 covers 7 bases. The sequences come from PBMCs, collected on the day of the first yellow fever vaccination. CDR3 sequence: CATSSGDRASNEKLFF. The CDR3 DNA is TGTGCCACCAGCAGTGGCGACAGGGCGTCAAATGAAAAACTGTTTTTT.